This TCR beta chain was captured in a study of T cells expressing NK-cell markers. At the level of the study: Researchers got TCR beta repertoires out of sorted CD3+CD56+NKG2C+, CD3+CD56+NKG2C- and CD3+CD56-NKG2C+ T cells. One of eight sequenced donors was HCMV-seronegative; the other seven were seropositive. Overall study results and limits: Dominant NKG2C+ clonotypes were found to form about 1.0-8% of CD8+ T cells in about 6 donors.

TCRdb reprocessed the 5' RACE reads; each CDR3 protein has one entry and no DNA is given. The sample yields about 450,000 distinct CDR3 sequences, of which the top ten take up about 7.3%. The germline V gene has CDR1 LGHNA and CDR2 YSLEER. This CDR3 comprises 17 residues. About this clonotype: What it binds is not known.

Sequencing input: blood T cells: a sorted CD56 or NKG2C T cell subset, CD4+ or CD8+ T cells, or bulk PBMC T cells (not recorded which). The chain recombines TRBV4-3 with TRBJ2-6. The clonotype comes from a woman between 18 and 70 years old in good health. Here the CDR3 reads CASSQGFRDSGANVLTF.